This T cell receptor (beta chain) was retrieved from a study of T-cell reconstitution after alpha-beta-depleted transplantation in children (dated by TCRdb to about 2016). Study-wide context: Using TCR repertoire profiling, the study quantitatively followed how T-cell immune reconstitution unfolded in children after TCRalphabeta/CD19-depleted allogeneic hematopoietic cell transplantation.

This clonotype was recorded a few times. The antigen it binds to is not known. Nothing much larger sits one base from this clone, and base qualities are not available. Points the paper makes about the study in general: About two months after transplant, the apparently early recovery of alphabetaT-cell counts reportedly depended on just several hundred clones that had expanded rapidly and came from non-depleted graft cells. The frequencies of hyperexpanded clones fell over the following months, and after one year, T-cell counts and TCRbeta diversity were mostly attributed to newly produced T cells. In some patients, the high TCRbeta diversity seen at day 60 was put down to recipient T cells and intrathymic progenitors that had survived conditioning.

This specimen's treatment or condition label, per the study, means: allogeneic hematopoietic cell transplantation with graft depleted of TCRalphabeta T cells and CD19 B cells. The transplant recipients were children given TCRalphabeta/CD19-depleted allogeneic hematopoietic cell grafts. Library generation was performed with PCR. Sequenced on an Illumina HiSeq 2500. To normalize quantification of the TCRbeta repertoire, the TCR libraries were built with molecular barcoding that relied on unique molecular identifiers. TCRdb reworked the public reads: Q25 trimming with fastp, MiXCR clone assembly, productive beta chains retained. Every entry covers one CDR3 protein and lists the most common genes and DNA from its rows. The sample table holds a few hundred thousand distinct CDR3 sequences, of which approximately 23% were seen once. The ten largest clones take up approximately 11% of the sample. The receptor's source is a male patient younger than 18 who had a stem cell transplant for acute lymphoblastic leukemia, so the T cells may come from the graft donor. Sequencing was performed on PBMCs, mostly from graft donor cells, taken 180 days after TCRalphabeta/CD19-depleted stem cell transplant.

CDR3 sequence: CASSLPTGTSGSGEQFF. The DNA sequence is TGCGCCAGCAGCTTGCCAACGGGGACTAGCGGGAGCGGGGAGCAGTTCTTC. The chain was built from TRBV5-1 and TRBJ2-1; 14 bases in between match TRBD2. Trimmed from V: 1 base; trimmed from J: 10 bases; junction bases lacking a gene match: 10. From cysteine to phenylalanine, the CDR3 is 17 amino acids long. The only DNA kept is the CDR3, 51 bases in frame from the first base. Sequences SGHRS (CDR1) and YFSETQ (CDR2) are obtained from the germline V gene.